A selection of T cell receptor beta chains follows, all from one sample in a study of blood T cells in healthy people across ages. TCRdb ran MiXCR on the 5' RACE reads and lists one entry per CDR3 protein. The sample lists about 1.5 million distinct CDR3 sequences; under 55% were seen once. Specimen: blood. The receptors come from a woman under 30 in good health. The CDR3 runs from the conserved cysteine through the conserved F or W. The order of the fields is CDR3 length, J gene, clone size, D gene, V gene, CDR3 protein, CDR3 DNA. A D gene is named only where the DNA matches it firmly. For some rows the clone size is stated as once, few or many, or as a class when expanded; others skip it.

>17|TRBJ2-6|few|TRBD1|TRBV5-1
CASSPGTGGSGANVLTF
TGCGCCAGCAGCCCCGGGACAGGGGGCTCTGGGGCCAACGTCCTGACTTTC
>15|TRBJ1-4|few|.|TRBV18
CASSEGTLWGEKLFF
TGTGCCAGCTCAGAAGGGACGCTTTGGGGTGAAAAACTGTTTTTT
>17|TRBJ2-1|once|TRBD2|TRBV11-3
CASSSHRTSGDYNEQFF
TGTGCCAGCAGCTCTCACCGGACTAGCGGGGATTACAATGAGCAGTTCTTC
>14|TRBJ2-7|.|TRBD2|TRBV20-1
CSARWPSGSYEQYF
TGCAGTGCTAGGTGGCCTAGCGGTTCCTACGAGCAGTACTTC
>17|TRBJ2-1|few|.|TRBV7-8
CASSPFRDTSYYNEQFF
TGTGCCAGCAGCCCCTTCCGGGACACTAGTTATTACAATGAGCAGTTCTTC
>18|TRBJ2-6|.|.|TRBV7-9
CASSLNQRTGSGANVLTF
TGTGCCAGCAGCTTAAATCAACGGACCGGCTCTGGGGCCAACGTCCTGACTTTC
>15|TRBJ2-1|few|.|TRBV7-3
CASSSRAGVVDEQFF
TGTGCCAGCAGCTCCCGGGCAGGGGTGGTCGATGAGCAGTTCTTC
>15|TRBJ1-6|few|.|TRBV6-6
CASSYSGTSDSPLHF
TGTGCCAGCAGTTACTCGGGGACCTCGGATTCACCCCTCCACTTT
>13|TRBJ2-1|.|TRBD1|TRBV29-1
CSVFGTGYNEQFF
TGCAGCGTCTTCGGGACAGGCTACAATGAGCAGTTCTTC
>13|TRBJ2-5|.|.|TRBV20-1
CSAYTRYQETQYF
TGCAGTGCGTACACCCGGTACCAAGAGACCCAGTACTTC
>16|TRBJ2-7|once|.|TRBV5-1
CASSLRGGPSSYEQYF
TGCGCCAGCAGCCTCCGGGGCGGCCCTAGCTCCTACGAGCAGTACTTC
>14|TRBJ2-7|many|.|TRBV7-2
CASSLAGITYEQYF
TGTGCCAGCAGCCTGGCAGGGATAACCTACGAGCAGTACTTC
>14|TRBJ2-3|few|.|TRBV7-2
CASSLVDWGELEYF
TGTGCCAGCAGCTTGGTGGATTGGGGGGAGCTCGAGTATTTT
>13|TRBJ1-2|.|TRBD1|TRBV20-1
CSVPGTGSYGYTF
TGCAGTGTCCCGGGGACAGGCAGCTATGGCTACACCTTC
>15|TRBJ2-5|.|.|TRBV7-2
CASALAALGYNEQYF
TGTGCCAGCGCCTTAGCAGCCCTCGGATACAATGAGCAGTACTTC
>13|TRBJ1-2|few|.|TRBV12-3/TRBV12-4
CASSFVREYGYTF
TGTGCCAGCAGTTTTGTCAGGGAGTATGGCTACACCTTC
>15|TRBJ2-1|many|TRBD2|TRBV7-6
CASSLDLAGYNEQFF
TGTGCCAGCAGCTTAGACCTAGCGGGATACAATGAGCAGTTCTTC
>14|TRBJ2-7|.|TRBD2|TRBV12-3/TRBV12-4
CASRISGGIGEQYF
TGTGCCAGCAGGATCAGCGGGGGGATAGGCGAGCAGTACTTC
>14|TRBJ2-7|many|.|TRBV12-3/TRBV12-4
CASSGGVPVFEQYF
TGTGCCAGCAGTGGGGGCGTCCCCGTTTTCGAGCAGTACTTC
>12|TRBJ1-1|.|TRBD1|TRBV29-1
CSVRAGGSEAFF
TGCAGCGTCCGAGCAGGGGGCAGTGAAGCTTTCTTT
>17|TRBJ2-7|.|TRBD2|TRBV12-3/TRBV12-4
CASSFTAGLAAVYEQYF
TGTGCCAGCAGTTTTACCGCTGGCCTAGCGGCCGTCTACGAGCAGTACTTC
>14|TRBJ1-5|many|.|TRBV5-1
CASSLSGGNQPQHF
TGTGCCAGCAGCCTTTCTGGGGGGAACCAGCCCCAGCATTTT
>15|TRBJ2-5|few|TRBD2|TRBV27
CASKALAGVRETQYF
TGTGCCAGCAAAGCACTAGCGGGAGTAAGAGAGACCCAGTACTTC
>15|TRBJ2-7|few|.|TRBV4-1
CASSQESTRSYEQYF
TGCGCCAGCAGCCAAGAAAGCACAAGGTCCTACGAGCAGTACTTC
>12|TRBJ1-1|.|.|TRBV4-1
CASSQSQGLPFF
TGCGCCAGCAGCCAAAGCCAGGGACTACCTTTCTTT
>19|TRBJ2-6|.|.|TRBV25-1
CASTWLVGIMACGANVLTF
TGTGCCAGCACCTGGTTGGTAGGGATTATGGCCTGCGGGGCCAACGTCCTGACTTTC
>14|TRBJ1-1|.|TRBD1|TRBV7-9
CASSSTGGKTEAFF
TGTGCCAGCAGCTCCACAGGGGGCAAAACTGAAGCTTTCTTT
>10|TRBJ1-1|.|.|TRBV29-1
CSVDPHLGFF
TGCAGCGTTGACCCCCATTTGGGTTTCTTT
>15|TRBJ2-3|.|TRBD1|TRBV7-9
CASSLGDRGIDTQYF
TGTGCCAGCAGCTTAGGGGACAGGGGAATAGATACGCAGTATTTT
>15|TRBJ1-6|few|TRBD1|TRBV20-1
CSARDTGQGFSPLHF
TGCAGTGCTAGAGATACGGGACAGGGATTCTCACCCCTCCACTTT
>14|TRBJ2-7|.|TRBD1|TRBV20-1
CSPEGGTGLHEQYF
TGCAGTCCCGAAGGTGGGACAGGTCTACATGAGCAGTACTTC
>18|TRBJ2-4|.|.|TRBV15
CATSAQTPGTIAKNIQYF
TGTGCCACCAGCGCCCAAACGCCCGGAACGATAGCCAAAAACATTCAGTACTTC
>16|TRBJ1-4|.|.|TRBV12-3/TRBV12-4
CASSFGIRATNEKLFF
TGTGCCAGCAGTTTTGGCATCCGAGCAACTAATGAAAAACTGTTTTTT
>14|TRBJ1-1|.|TRBD1|TRBV2
CASRPTGSVTEAFF
TGTGCCAGCAGACCGACAGGGTCGGTCACTGAAGCTTTCTTT
>12|TRBJ2-2|.|.|TRBV12-3/TRBV12-4
CASSLGGGELFF
TGTGCCAGCAGCTTAGGGGGCGGGGAGCTGTTTTTT
>13|TRBJ2-2|.|.|TRBV27
CASSTGSTGELFF
TGTGCCAGCAGCACAGGGAGCACCGGGGAGCTGTTTTTT
>12|TRBJ2-5|.|.|TRBV10-3
CAISGGAETQYF
TGTGCCATCAGTGGGGGCGCAGAGACCCAGTACTTC
>15|TRBJ2-2|few|.|TRBV28
CASSFYTSSTGELFF
TGTGCCAGCAGTTTCTACACCTCAAGCACCGGGGAGCTGTTTTTT
>15|TRBJ1-1|.|TRBD1|TRBV12-3/TRBV12-4
CASSFPTGVNTEAFF
TGTGCCAGCAGTTTCCCGACAGGGGTGAACACTGAAGCTTTCTTT
>12|TRBJ2-7|.|.|TRBV14
CASSQDQYEQYF
TGTGCCAGCAGCCAAGATCAGTACGAGCAGTACTTC
>15|TRBJ1-1|few|.|TRBV27
CASSLTTALNTEAFF
TGTGCCAGCAGTCTCACAACGGCCCTGAACACTGAAGCTTTCTTT
>12|TRBJ2-5|.|TRBD2|TRBV24-1
CATAGERNEQYF
TGTGCCACCGCGGGGGAGAGAAATGAGCAGTACTTC
>14|TRBJ2-5|few|.|TRBV12-3/TRBV12-4
CASSLSGTVETQYF
TGTGCCAGCAGTTTATCGGGAACAGTGGAGACCCAGTACTTC
>16|TRBJ2-1|.|.|TRBV5-1
CASSPGIAYSYNEQFF
TGCGCCAGCAGCCCAGGGATAGCGTACAGCTACAATGAGCAGTTCTTC
>18|TRBJ2-2|once|TRBD1|TRBV15
CATSRDSPRGLVTGELFF
TGTGCCACCAGCAGAGATTCCCCTAGGGGGCTCGTCACCGGGGAGCTGTTTTTT
>15|TRBJ1-1|.|TRBD1|TRBV4-3
CASSQEGTGTTEAFF
TGCGCCAGCAGCCAAGAGGGGACAGGAACCACTGAAGCTTTCTTT
>16|TRBJ2-1|few|TRBD2|TRBV7-6
CASSLVAGDSYNEQFF
TGTGCCAGCAGCTTGGTAGCGGGGGACTCCTACAATGAGCAGTTCTTC
>12|TRBJ2-3|.|.|TRBV3-1
CATSTSTDTQYF
TGTGCCACCTCGACTAGCACAGATACGCAGTATTTT
>11|TRBJ1-5|few|.|TRBV20-1
CSATSNQPQHF
TGCAGTGCTACCTCCAATCAGCCCCAGCATTTT
>18|TRBJ2-3|.|TRBD2|TRBV4-3
CASSRDSGSGYSTDTQYF
TGCGCCAGCAGCCGCGACAGCGGTAGCGGGTATAGCACAGATACGCAGTATTTT
>15|TRBJ2-3|.|.|TRBV5-4
CASSLVAGITDTQYF
TGTGCCAGCAGCTTGGTCGCAGGGATCACAGATACGCAGTATTTT
>13|TRBJ2-1|.|.|TRBV10-3
CATRDGSYNEQFF
TGTGCCACTAGGGACGGGAGTTACAATGAGCAGTTCTTC
>13|TRBJ1-5|.|.|TRBV5-1
CAGSVQPNQPQHF
TGCGCCGGCAGCGTTCAGCCTAATCAGCCCCAGCATTTT
>14|TRBJ1-2|.|.|TRBV2
CASGTYGGGYGYTF
TGTGCCAGCGGAACTTACGGGGGAGGGTATGGCTACACCTTC
>13|TRBJ1-2|.|.|TRBV7-2
CASSSLGPKGYTF
TGTGCCAGCAGCTCACTGGGACCGAAGGGCTACACCTTC
>14|TRBJ2-3|few|.|TRBV6-2/TRBV6-3
CASSYGRWMGTQYF
TGTGCCAGCAGTTACGGAAGATGGATGGGTACGCAGTATTTT
>12|TRBJ2-1|few|.|TRBV20-1
CSASRSYNEQFF
TGCAGTGCTAGTCGCTCCTACAATGAGCAGTTCTTC
>15|TRBJ2-5|few|TRBD2|TRBV5-1
CASSLWRGDYNEQYF
TGCGCCAGCAGCTTGTGGCGGGGGGACTACAATGAGCAGTACTTC
>16|TRBJ2-1|.|.|TRBV4-3
CASSRGVGGRYNEQFF
TGCGCCAGCAGCCGAGGGGTCGGGGGCCGTTACAATGAGCAGTTCTTC